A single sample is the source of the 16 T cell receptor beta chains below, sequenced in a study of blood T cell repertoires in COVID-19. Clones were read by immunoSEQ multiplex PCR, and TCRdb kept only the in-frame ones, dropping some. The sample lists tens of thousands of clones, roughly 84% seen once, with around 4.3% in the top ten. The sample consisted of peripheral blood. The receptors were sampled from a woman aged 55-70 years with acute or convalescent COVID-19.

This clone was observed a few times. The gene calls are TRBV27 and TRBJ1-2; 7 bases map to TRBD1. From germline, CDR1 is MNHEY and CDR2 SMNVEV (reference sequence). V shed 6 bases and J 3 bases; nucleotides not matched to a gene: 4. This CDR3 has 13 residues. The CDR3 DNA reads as TGTGCCAGCAGCCTAGGACAGGACTATGGCTACACCTTC. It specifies CASSLGQDYGYTF.

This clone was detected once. CDR3 in amino acids: CASSLGDRADTQYF. The CDR3 DNA reads as TGCGCCAGCAGCTTGGGGGACAGGGCAGATACGCAGTATTTT. The V and J genes are TRBV5-1 and TRBJ2-3; 9 bases align to TRBD1. Germline-derived CDR1 and CDR2 are SGHRS and YFSETQ. Trimming at V came to 0 bases and at J to 4 bases, leaving 0 bases not matched to a gene. This CDR3 has 14 amino acids.

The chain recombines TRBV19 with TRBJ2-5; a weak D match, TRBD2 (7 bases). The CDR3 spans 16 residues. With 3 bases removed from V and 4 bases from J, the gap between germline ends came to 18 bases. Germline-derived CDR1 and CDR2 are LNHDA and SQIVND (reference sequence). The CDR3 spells CASSIRGDTFGETQYF. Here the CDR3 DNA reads TGTGCCAGTAGTATTCGGGGGGACACCTTTGGAGAGACCCAGTACTTC. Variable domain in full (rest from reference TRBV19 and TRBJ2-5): DGGITQSPKYLFRKEGQNVTLSCEQNLNHDAMYWYRQDPGQGLRLIYYSQIVNDFQKGDIAEGYSVSREKKESFPLTVTSAQKNPTAFYLCASSIRGDTFGETQYFGPGTRLLVL.

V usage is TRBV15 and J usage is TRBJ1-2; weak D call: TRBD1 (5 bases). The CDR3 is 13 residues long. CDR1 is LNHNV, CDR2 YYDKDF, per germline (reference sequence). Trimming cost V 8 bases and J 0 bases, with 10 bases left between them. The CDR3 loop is CATQQGSNYGYTF. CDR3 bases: TGTGCCACCCAGCAGGGTTCTAACTATGGCTACACCTTC.

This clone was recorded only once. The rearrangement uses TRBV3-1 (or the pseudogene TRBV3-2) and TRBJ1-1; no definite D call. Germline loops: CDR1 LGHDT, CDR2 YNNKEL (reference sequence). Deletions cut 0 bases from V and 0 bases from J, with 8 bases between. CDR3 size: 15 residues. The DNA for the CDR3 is TGTGCCAGCAGCCAAGATCCGCGGGTGAACACTGAAGCTTTCTTT. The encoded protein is CASSQDPRVNTEAFF.

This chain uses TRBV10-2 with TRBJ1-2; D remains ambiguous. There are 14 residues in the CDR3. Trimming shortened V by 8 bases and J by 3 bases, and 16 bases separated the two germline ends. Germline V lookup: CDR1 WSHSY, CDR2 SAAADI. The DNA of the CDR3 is TGCGCCAGCTACAGTCAACAGAGACACTATGGCTACACCTTC. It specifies CASYSQQRHYGYTF.

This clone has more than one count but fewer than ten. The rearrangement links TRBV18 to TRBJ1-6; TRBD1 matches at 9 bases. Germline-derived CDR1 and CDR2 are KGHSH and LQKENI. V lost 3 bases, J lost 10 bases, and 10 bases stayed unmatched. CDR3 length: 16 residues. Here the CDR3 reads CASSPETGQGRSPLHF. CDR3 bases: TGTGCCAGCTCACCCGAAACGGGACAGGGTCGGTCACCCCTCCACTTT. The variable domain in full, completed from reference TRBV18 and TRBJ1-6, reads NAGVMQNPRHLVRRRGQEARLRCSPMKGHSHVYWYRQLPEEGLKFMVYLQKENIIDESGMPKERFSAEFPKEGPSILRIQQVVRGDSAAYFCASSPETGQGRSPLHFGNGTRLTVT.

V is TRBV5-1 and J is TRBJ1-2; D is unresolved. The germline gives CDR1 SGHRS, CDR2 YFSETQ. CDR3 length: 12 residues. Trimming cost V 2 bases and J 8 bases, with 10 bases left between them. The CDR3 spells CASSLIGEGYTF. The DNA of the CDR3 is TGCGCCAGCAGCTTAATCGGAGAGGGCTACACCTTC.

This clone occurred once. CDR3 in DNA: TGTGCCAGCAGCGGGGCGGTGAGGGAAGGGACTGAAGCTTTCTTT. As protein: CASSGAVREGTEAFF. The genes are TRBV9 and TRBJ1-1; no firm D call. Trimming stripped 3 bases from V and 5 bases from J, with 17 bases between. This CDR3 spans 15 amino acids. CDR1 is SGDLS, CDR2 YYNGEE, per germline.

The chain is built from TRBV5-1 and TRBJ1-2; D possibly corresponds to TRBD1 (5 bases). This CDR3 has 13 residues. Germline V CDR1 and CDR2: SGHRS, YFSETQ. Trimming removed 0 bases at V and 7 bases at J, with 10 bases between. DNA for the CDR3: TGCGCCAGCAGCTTGGAAGGGGAGGGTGGCTACACCTTC. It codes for CASSLEGEGGYTF.

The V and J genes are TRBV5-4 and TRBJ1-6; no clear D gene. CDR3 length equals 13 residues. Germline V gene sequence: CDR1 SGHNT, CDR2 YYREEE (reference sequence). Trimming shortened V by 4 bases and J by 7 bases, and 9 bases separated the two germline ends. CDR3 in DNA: TGTGCCAGCAGCCGGGATTCCAATTCACCCCTCCACTTT. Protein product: CASSRDSNSPLHF.

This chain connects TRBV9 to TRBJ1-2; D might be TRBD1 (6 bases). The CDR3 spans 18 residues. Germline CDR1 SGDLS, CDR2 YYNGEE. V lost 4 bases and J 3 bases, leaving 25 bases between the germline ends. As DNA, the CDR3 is TGTGCCAGCAGCTCCCAAAGGTACAGGGTTCGGGAGGACTATGGCTACACCTTC. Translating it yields CASSSQRYRVREDYGYTF.

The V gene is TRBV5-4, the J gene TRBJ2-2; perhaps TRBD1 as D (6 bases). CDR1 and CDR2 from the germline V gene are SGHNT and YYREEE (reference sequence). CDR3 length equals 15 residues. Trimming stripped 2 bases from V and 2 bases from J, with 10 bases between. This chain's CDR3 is CASSLMDRNTGELFF. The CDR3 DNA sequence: TGTGCCAGCAGCTTAATGGACAGAAACACCGGGGAGCTGTTTTTT.

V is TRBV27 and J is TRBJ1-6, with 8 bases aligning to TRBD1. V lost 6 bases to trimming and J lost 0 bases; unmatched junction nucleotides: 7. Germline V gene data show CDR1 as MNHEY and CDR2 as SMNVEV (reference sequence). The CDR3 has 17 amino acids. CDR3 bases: TGTGCCAGCAGACAGGACAGGGCGAGCTCCTATAATTCACCCCTCCACTTT. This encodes CASRQDRASSYNSPLHF.

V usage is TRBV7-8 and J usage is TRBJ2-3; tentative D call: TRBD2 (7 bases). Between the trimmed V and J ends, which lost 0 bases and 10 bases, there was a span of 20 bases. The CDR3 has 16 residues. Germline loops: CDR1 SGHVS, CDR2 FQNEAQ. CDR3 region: CASSLAASMGGRSQYF. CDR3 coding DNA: TGTGCCAGCAGCTTAGCGGCATCGATGGGGGGGCGTTCGCAGTATTTT.

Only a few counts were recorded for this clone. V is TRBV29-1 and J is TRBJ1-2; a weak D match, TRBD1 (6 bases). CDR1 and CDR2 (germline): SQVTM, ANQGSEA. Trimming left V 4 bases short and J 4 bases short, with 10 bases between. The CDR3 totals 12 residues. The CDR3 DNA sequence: TGCAGCGTTGGGACAGCTACCTATGGCTACACCTTC. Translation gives CSVGTATYGYTF. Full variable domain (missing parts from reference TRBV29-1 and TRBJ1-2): SAVISQKPSRDICQRGTSLTIQCQVDSQVTMMFWYRQQPGQSLTLIATANQGSEATYESGFVIDKFPISRPNLTFSTLTVSNMSPEDSSIYLCSVGTATYGYTFGSGTRLTVV.